The rows below give T cell receptor beta chains drawn from one sample of a study of shared clonotypes between healthy human individuals. Data came from immunoSEQ multiplex PCR; TCRdb stores just in-frame clones and leaves some out. The table shows just over 2,000,000 clones, with about 95% occurring only once. The sequenced material came from naive CD8+ T cells sorted from blood. These receptors came from a man between 18 and 29 years old in good health. The CDR3 runs from the conserved cysteine through the conserved F or W. Size is stated for part of the rows, as once, few or many counts, or as a class when the clone is expanded.

v_gene	abundance	j_gene	CDR3aa
TRBV27	-	TRBJ2-1	CASSLSAGESYNEQFF
TRBV21-1	-	TRBJ1-2	CASSTKRYTF
TRBV11-2	-	TRBJ2-7	CASSLERTYEQYF
TRBV18	-	TRBJ2-7	CASSPRERAPYEQYF
TRBV6-1	-	TRBJ2-7	CASSEYSSAGGYEQYF
TRBV9	-	TRBJ1-5	CASSVDGTGYQPQHF
TRBV7-8	-	TRBJ2-3	CASSLGSLRTDTQYF
TRBV7-6	-	TRBJ2-3	CASSLTTGVITDTQYF
TRBV28	-	TRBJ1-2	CASSSQGSYGYTF
TRBV7-6	-	TRBJ2-1	CASSLSHPTRGNEQFF
TRBV6-6	-	TRBJ2-2	CASSRVSNTGELFF
TRBV4-2	-	TRBJ1-6	CASSVAEGSYNSPLHF
TRBV6-6	once	TRBJ1-1	CASRSDRGNTEAFF
TRBV19	-	TRBJ2-4	CASSIFQEAKNIQYF
TRBV6-6	-	TRBJ2-7	CASSYPDRDEQYF
TRBV6-5	-	TRBJ2-1	CASSYGDHNEQFF
TRBV7-9	-	TRBJ2-7	CASSMQGYEQYF
TRBV5-6	-	TRBJ1-2	CASSQGTGYGYTF
TRBV9	-	TRBJ2-5	CASSPWGREGETQYF
TRBV5-6	-	TRBJ2-1	CASSLAPESSYNEQFF
TRBV4-1	-	TRBJ1-2	CASSHDRQGDYGYTF
TRBV30	-	TRBJ2-7	CAWDPMTGAEQYF
TRBV29-1	-	TRBJ2-7	CSVDTPPDEQYF
TRBV28	-	TRBJ2-7	CASSFSAGGIYEQYF
TRBV7-9	-	TRBJ2-1	CASSPPGDYSYNEQFF
TRBV4-3	-	TRBJ2-3	CASSQELAGGQDTQYF
TRBV27	-	TRBJ1-2	CASSPTGYYGYTF
TRBV27	-	TRBJ1-2	CASSPRQGFHGYTF
TRBV6-5	-	TRBJ1-1	CASSQWGKTEAFF
TRBV19	-	TRBJ2-1	CASSMWSASSYNEQFF
TRBV6-5	-	TRBJ2-7	CASSYSPFGSYEQYF
TRBV25-1	-	TRBJ2-1	CASKTSGAYNEQFF
TRBV19	-	TRBJ2-7	CASSISHRPEGYEQYF
TRBV30	-	TRBJ2-1	CAWSGSSGYNEQFF
TRBV5-4	once	TRBJ1-2	CASNRGLGGYTF
TRBV10-3	-	TRBJ2-3	CAISAVPSTDTQYF
TRBV19	-	TRBJ2-3	CASSDRTTDTQYF
TRBV2	-	TRBJ2-2	CASSDGFRTGELFF
TRBV6-5	-	TRBJ1-4	CASSHGGEKLFF
TRBV7-2	-	TRBJ2-1	CASSPTAPPYNEQFF
TRBV2	-	TRBJ2-3	CASRVGTSGTDTQYF
TRBV5-6	-	TRBJ1-1	CASSFEMSNTEAFF
TRBV29-1	-	TRBJ2-7	CSVEGGRDYEQYF
TRBV7-2	-	TRBJ2-7	CASSPTGTGYEQYF
TRBV28	-	TRBJ2-7	CASSLDLEQYF
TRBV7-6	once	TRBJ2-3	CASSWREGRTDTQYF
TRBV13	-	TRBJ1-3	CASSKGQVSGNTIYF
TRBV10-3	-	TRBJ1-2	CAISESTIGGYTF